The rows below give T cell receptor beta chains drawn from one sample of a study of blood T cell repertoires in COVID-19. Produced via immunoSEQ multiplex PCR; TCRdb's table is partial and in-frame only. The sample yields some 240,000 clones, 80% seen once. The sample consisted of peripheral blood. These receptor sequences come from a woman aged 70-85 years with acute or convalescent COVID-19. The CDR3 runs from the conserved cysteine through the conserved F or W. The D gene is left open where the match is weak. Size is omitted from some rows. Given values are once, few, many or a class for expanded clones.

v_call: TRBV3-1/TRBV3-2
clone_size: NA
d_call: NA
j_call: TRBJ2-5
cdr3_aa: CASSGSGETQYF
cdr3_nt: TGTGCCAGCAGCGGGTCGGGTGAGACCCAGTACTTC

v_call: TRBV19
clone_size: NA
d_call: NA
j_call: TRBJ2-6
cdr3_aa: CASSRVADGSGANVLTF
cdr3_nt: TGTGCCAGTAGCCGAGTCGCTGACGGGTCCGGGGCCAACGTCCTGACTTTC

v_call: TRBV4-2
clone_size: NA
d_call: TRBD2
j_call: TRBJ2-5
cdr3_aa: CASSQDWGLAGETQYF
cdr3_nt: TGTGCCAGCAGCCAAGATTGGGGACTAGCGGGAGAGACCCAGTACTTC

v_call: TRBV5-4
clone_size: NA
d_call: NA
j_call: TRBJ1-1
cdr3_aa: CASSLTGTNTEAFF
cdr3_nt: TGTGCCAGCAGCCTTACAGGGACGAACACTGAAGCTTTCTTT

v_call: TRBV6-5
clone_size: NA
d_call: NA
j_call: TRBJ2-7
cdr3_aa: CASRLDTYYEQYF
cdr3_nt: TGTGCCAGCAGGCTGGACACGTACTACGAGCAGTACTTC

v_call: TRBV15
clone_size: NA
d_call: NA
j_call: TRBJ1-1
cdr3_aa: CATSRSPQGRNTEAFF
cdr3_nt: TGTGCCACCAGCAGGAGTCCACAGGGTCGAAACACTGAAGCTTTCTTT

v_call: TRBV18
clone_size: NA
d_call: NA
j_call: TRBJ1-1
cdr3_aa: CASSATGNTEAFF
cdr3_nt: TGTGCCAGCTCAGCCACAGGGAACACTGAAGCTTTCTTT

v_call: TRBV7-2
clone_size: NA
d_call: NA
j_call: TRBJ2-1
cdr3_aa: CASSLSTSPFNEQFF
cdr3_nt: TGTGCCAGCAGCTTGTCAACTAGTCCCTTCAATGAGCAGTTCTTC

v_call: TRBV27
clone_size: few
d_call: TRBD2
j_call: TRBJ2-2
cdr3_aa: CASSLAGGPRELFF
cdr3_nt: TGTGCCAGCAGTTTAGCGGGGGGGCCTCGGGAGCTGTTTTTT

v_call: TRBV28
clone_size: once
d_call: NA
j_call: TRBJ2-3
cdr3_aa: CASSPEGRQDTDTQYF
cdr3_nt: TGTGCCAGCAGTCCCGAGGGGCGACAGGACACAGATACGCAGTATTTT

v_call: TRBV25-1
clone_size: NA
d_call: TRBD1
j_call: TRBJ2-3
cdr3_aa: CASSATGGQSTDTQYF
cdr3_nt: TGTGCCAGCAGTGCCACAGGGGGCCAGAGCACAGATACGCAGTATTTT

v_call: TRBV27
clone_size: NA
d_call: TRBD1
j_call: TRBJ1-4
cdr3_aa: CASQPQGAEEKLFF
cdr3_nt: TGTGCCTCCCAACCACAGGGGGCTGAGGAAAAACTGTTTTTT

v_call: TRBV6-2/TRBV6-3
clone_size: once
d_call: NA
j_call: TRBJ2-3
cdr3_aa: CASSRLRSSTDTQYF
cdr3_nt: TGTGCCAGCAGCCGATTGAGGTCAAGCACAGATACGCAGTATTTT

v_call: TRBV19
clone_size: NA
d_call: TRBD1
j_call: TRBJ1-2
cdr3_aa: CASSLSSGQAFYGYTF
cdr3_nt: TGTGCCAGTAGTCTATCCTCTGGACAGGCTTTCTATGGCTACACCTTC

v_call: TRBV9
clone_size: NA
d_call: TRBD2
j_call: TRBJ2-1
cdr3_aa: CASSVAVAGFQRGYNEQFF
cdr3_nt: TGTGCCAGCAGCGTTGCGGTAGCGGGCTTCCAGCGGGGGTACAATGAGCAGTTCTTC

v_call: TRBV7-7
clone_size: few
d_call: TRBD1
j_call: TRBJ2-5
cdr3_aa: CASSHYGQGQETQYF
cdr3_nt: TGTGCCAGCAGCCATTACGGACAGGGCCAAGAGACCCAGTACTTC

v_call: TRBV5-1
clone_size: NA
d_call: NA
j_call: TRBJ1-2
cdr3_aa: CASSPGSLVYGYTF
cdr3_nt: TGCGCCAGCAGCCCCGGCAGCCTAGTCTATGGCTACACCTTC

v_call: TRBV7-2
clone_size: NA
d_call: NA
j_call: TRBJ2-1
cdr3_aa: CASSSGGDSYNEQFF
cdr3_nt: TGTGCCAGCAGCTCCGGCGGGGACTCCTACAATGAGCAGTTCTTC

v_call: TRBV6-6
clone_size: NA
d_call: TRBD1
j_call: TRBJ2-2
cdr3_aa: CASSPTGTANTGELFF
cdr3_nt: TGTGCCAGCAGTCCCACCGGGACAGCGAACACCGGGGAGCTGTTTTTT

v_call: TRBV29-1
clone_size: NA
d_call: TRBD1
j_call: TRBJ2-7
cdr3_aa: CSVGRGQGVMEQYF
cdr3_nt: TGCAGCGTTGGTCGGGGACAGGGGGTTATGGAGCAGTACTTC

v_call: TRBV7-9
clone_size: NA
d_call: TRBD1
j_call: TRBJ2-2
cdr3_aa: CATGTVLLGTPGELFF
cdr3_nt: TGTGCCACCGGGACAGTACTCCTGGGGACACCCGGGGAGCTGTTTTTT

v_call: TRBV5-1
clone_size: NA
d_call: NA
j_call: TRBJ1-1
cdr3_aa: CASRTGDMNTEAFF
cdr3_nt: TGCGCCAGTAGGACGGGGGATATGAACACTGAAGCTTTCTTT

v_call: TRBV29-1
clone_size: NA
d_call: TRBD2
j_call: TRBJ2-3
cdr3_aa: CSVASGTSGTDTQYF
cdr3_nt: TGCAGCGTTGCCTCCGGGACTAGCGGCACAGATACGCAGTATTTT

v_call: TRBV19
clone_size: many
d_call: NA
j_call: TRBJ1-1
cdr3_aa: CASSIGSGNTEAFF
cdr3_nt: TGTGCCAGTAGTATAGGTTCAGGAAACACTGAAGCTTTCTTT

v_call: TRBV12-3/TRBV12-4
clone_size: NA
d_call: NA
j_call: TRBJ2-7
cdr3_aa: CASSFGQTLQYF
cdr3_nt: TGTGCCAGCAGTTTTGGACAGACCTTGCAGTACTTC

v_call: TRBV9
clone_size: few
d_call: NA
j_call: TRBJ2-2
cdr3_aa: CASSVAWAGTAGELFF
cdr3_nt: TGTGCCAGCAGCGTAGCTTGGGCGGGTACAGCCGGGGAGCTGTTTTTT

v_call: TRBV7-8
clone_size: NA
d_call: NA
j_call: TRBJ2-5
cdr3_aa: CASSRGRGQETQYF
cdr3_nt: TGTGCCAGCAGCCGGGGAAGGGGCCAAGAGACCCAGTACTTC

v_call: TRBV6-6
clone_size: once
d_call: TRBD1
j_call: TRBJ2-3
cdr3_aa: CASSYGTGGDTQYF
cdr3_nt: TGTGCCAGCAGTTACGGGACAGGGGGGGATACGCAGTATTTT

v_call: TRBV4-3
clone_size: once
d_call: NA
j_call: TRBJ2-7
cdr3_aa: CASSHGRDVGEQYF
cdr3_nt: TGCGCCAGCAGCCATGGGCGGGACGTGGGGGAGCAGTACTTC

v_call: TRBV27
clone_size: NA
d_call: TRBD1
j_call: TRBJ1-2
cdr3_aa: CASSPRQGALGYTF
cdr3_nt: TGTGCCAGCAGTCCCCGACAGGGGGCGCTTGGCTACACCTTC

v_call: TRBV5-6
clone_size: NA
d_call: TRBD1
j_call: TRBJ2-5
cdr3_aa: CASSPDREETQYF
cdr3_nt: TGTGCCAGCAGCCCGGACAGGGAAGAGACCCAGTACTTC

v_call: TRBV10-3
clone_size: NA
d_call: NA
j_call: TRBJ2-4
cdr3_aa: CAISVETTKNIQYF
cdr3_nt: TGTGCCATCAGTGTGGAAACTACCAAAAACATTCAGTACTTC

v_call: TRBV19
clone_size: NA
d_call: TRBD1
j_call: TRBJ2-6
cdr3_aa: CASSQGATSSGANVLTF
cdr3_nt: TGTGCCAGTAGTCAGGGGGCCACAAGCTCTGGGGCCAACGTCCTGACTTTC

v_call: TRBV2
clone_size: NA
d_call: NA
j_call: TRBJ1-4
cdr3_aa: CASSDGRANEKLFF
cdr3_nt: TGTGCCAGCAGTGATGGTCGCGCTAATGAAAAACTGTTTTTT

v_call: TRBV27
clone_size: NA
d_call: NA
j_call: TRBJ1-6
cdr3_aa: CASRPHGGGSPLHF
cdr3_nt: TGTGCCAGCAGACCTCACGGGGGTGGCTCACCCCTCCACTTT

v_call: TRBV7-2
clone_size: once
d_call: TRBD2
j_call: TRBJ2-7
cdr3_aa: CASTPAGEREQYF
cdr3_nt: TGTGCCAGCACCCCGGCGGGGGAGCGAGAGCAGTACTTC

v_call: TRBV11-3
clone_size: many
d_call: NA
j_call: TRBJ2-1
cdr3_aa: CASSLDQSGSSSYNEQFF
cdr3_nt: TGTGCCAGCAGCTTAGATCAGAGTGGTTCTAGCTCCTACAATGAGCAGTTCTTC

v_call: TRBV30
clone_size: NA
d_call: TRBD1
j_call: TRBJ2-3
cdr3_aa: CAWSGGQGVTDTQYF
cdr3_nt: TGTGCCTGGAGTGGGGGACAGGGGGTGACAGATACGCAGTATTTT

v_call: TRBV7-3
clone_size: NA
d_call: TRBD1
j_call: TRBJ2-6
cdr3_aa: CASSLRGQGASSGANVLTF
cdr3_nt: TGTGCCAGCAGCTTACGAGGCCAGGGGGCCTCCTCTGGGGCCAACGTCCTGACTTTC

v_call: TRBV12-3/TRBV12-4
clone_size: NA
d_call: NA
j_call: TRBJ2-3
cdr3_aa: CASSFYSPDTQYF
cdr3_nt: TGTGCCAGCAGTTTTTATAGCCCAGATACGCAGTATTTT

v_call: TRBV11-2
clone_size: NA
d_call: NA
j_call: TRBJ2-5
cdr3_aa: CASSASGRETQYF
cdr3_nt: TGTGCCAGCAGCGCCAGTGGCAGAGAGACCCAGTACTTC

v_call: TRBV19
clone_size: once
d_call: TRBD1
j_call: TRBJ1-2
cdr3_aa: CASSFGTDYGYTF
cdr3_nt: TGTGCCAGTAGTTTTGGGACAGACTATGGCTACACCTTC

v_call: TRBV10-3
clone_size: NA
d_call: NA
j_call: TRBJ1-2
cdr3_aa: CAISSLTGLNYGYTF
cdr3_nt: TGTGCCATCAGTAGTTTGACAGGCCTCAACTATGGCTACACCTTC

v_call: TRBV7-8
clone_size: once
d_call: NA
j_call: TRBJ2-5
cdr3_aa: CASSLENTGLETQYF
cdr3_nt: TGTGCCAGCAGCTTAGAAAACACAGGCCTGGAGACCCAGTACTTC

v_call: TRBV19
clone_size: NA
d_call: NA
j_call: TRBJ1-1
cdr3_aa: CASSPQGIEAFF
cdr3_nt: TGTGCCAGTAGTCCCCAGGGGATTGAAGCTTTCTTT

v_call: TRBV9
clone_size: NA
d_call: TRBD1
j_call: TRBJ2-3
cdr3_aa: CASSVRPGQATDTQYF
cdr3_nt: TGTGCCAGCAGCGTCAGACCGGGACAGGCCACAGATACGCAGTATTTT

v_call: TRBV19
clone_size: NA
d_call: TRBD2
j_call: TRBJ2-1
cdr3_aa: CASRRRGGIEQFF
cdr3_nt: TGTGCCAGTAGACGGCGGGGGGGTATTGAGCAGTTCTTC

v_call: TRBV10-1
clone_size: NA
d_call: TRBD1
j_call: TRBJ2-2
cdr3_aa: CASSESPRDRATGELFF
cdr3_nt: TGCGCCAGCAGTGAGTCACCACGAGACAGGGCCACCGGGGAGCTGTTTTTT

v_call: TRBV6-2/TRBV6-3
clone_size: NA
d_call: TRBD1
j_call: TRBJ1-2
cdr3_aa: CASSQQGSRYTF
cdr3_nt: TGTGCCAGCAGTCAACAGGGGAGTCGCTACACCTTC